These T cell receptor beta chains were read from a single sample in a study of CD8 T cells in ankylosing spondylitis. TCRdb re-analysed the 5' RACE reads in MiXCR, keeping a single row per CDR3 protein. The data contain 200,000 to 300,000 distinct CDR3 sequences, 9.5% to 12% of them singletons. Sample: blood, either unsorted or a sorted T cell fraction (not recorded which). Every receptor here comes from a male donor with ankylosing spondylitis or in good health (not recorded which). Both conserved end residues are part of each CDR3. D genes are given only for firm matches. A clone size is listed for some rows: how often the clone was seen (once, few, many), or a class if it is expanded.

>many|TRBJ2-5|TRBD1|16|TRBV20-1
TGCAGTGCTAGAGCCCTGGACAGGGGGCTCTGGGAGACCCAGTACTTC
CSARALDRGLWETQYF
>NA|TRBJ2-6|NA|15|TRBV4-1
TGCGCCAGCAGCCGCAGGGGTTCTGGGGCCAACGTCCTGACTTTC
CASSRRGSGANVLTF
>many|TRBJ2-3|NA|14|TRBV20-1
TGCAGTGCTAGAATGGCCCCCGGCACAGATACGCAGTATTTT
CSARMAPGTDTQYF
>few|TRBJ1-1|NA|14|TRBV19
TGTGCCAGTAGTATAGTCAGGAGGGGGACTGAAGCTTTCTTT
CASSIVRRGTEAFF
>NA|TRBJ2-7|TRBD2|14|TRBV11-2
TGTGCCAGCGGCAACTTAGCGGGGACCTACGAGCAGTACTTC
CASGNLAGTYEQYF
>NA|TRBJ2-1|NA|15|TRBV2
TGTGCCAGCAAACCCGGGGGACCTTCCTACAATGAGCAGTTCTTC
CASKPGGPSYNEQFF
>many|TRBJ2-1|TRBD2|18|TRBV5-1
TGCGCCAGCAGCTGGGGGCCGGGGCTAGCGGGAGGGGACAATGAGCAGTTCTTC
CASSWGPGLAGGDNEQFF
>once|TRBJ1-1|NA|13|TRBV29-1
TGCAGCGTTGAGAGACGTCTGAACACTGAAGCTTTCTTT
CSVERRLNTEAFF
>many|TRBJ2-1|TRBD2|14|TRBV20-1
TGCAGTGCTAGCAGGACTAGCGGCTACAATGAGCAGTTCTTC
CSASRTSGYNEQFF
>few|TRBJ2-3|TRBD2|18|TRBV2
TGTGCCAGCAGTGAAGCGCTTCACCTAGCGGGAAGCACAGATACGCAGTATTTT
CASSEALHLAGSTDTQYF
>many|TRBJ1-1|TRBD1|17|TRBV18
TGTGCCAGCTCACCAGTCCCGGGACAGGGGGCGGGCACTGAAGCTTTCTTT
CASSPVPGQGAGTEAFF